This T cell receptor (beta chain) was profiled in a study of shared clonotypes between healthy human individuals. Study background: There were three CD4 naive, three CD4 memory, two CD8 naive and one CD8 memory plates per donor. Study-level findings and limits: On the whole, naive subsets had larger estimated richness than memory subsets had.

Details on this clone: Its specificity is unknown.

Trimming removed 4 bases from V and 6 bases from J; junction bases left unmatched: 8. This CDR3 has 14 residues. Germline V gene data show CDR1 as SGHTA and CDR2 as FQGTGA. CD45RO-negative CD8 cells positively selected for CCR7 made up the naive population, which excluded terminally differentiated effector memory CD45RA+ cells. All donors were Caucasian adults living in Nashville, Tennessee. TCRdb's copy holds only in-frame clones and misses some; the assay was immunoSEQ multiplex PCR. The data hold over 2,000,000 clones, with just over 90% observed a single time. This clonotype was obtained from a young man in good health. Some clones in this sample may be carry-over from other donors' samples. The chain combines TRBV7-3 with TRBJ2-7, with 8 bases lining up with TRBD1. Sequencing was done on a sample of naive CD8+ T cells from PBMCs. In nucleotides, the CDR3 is TGTGCCAGCAGCTACTCGGACAGGGTTGGCGAGCAGTACTTC. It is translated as CASSYSDRVGEQYF.